This T cell receptor beta chain was retrieved from a study of T-cell memory formation after mild COVID-19 (dated by TCRdb to the early 2020s). At the level of the whole study: TCR sequence clusters from the two donors were largely donor specific. Longitudinal TCRalpha and TCRbeta repertoire sequencing tracked T-cell clones expanding and contracting after mild COVID-19 in a couple of donors. Two young, previously healthy adult volunteers made up the cohort, one male and one female.

Worth noting for this clonotype: Its specific antigen is unknown. Within one base of it there is no much larger clone, and no base qualities were kept.

Sequencing relied on an Illumina NovaSeq 6000. TCRalpha and TCRbeta cDNA libraries were constructed by 5'RACE with constant-segment primers, with sample barcodes and unique molecular identifiers being introduced. Trizol reagent was used to extract RNA from every sample. The libraries were amplified in two PCR steps, and the second step added a second sample barcode and Illumina TruSeq adapters. Sequencing of libraries was performed on an Illumina NovaSeq with 2 x 150 bp paired-end reads. In the paper's pipeline: Reads were demultiplexed and collapsed into UMI-guided consensus sequences with migec v1.2.7. With mixcr v2.1.11, UMI consensuses were aligned to TRA and TRB V and J templates and assembled into clonotypes. A clonotype was counted as expanded or contracted only when both edgeR and NoisET called the clonotype significant, with the noise models trained on biological replicates. For edgeR calls, the cutoffs were a false discovery rate-adjusted p below 0.01 and a log2 fold-change threshold of 1. PCA with hierarchical clustering of max-normalized trajectories of the 1000 most abundant clonotypes was used as exploratory dynamics analysis. The CD4 or CD8 phenotype of responding clones was assigned using the separately sequenced CD4+ and CD8+ repertoires. The public reads were reprocessed in TCRdb via fastp at Q25 and MiXCR, keeping in-frame beta chains. Each entry is one CDR3 protein sequence, shown with its most common DNA and genes. The V and J calls and clone size come from TCRdb's table, not from the authors' own analysis. This sample is represented by roughly 260,000 distinct CDR3 sequences; about 17% of them were singletons. The leading ten clones occupy around 3.7% of the sample.

The CDR3 goes from the cysteine to the phenylalanine over 15 residues. Here the CDR3 DNA is all that survives: 45 bases in frame from base 1. CDR1 MDHEN and CDR2 SYDVKM were looked up in the germline V gene. Trimming leaves V shorter by 5 bases and J shorter by 8 bases, with the junction holding 9 bases beyond the gene matches. Ficoll-Paque density gradient centrifugation was used to isolate PBMCs. Broad study findings and their caveats: The detection of some responding clones in pre-infection memory suggests that pre-existing cross-reactive memory T cells joined the SARS-CoV-2 response. SARS-CoV-2 specificity was not confirmed for the second-wave clones peaking on day 37. Contracting CD4+ clones were found mainly in CM and EM memory subsets, while CD8+ clones were enriched in EMRA. From day 15 to 85, contracting clones showed balanced CD4/CD8 phenotypes, whereas a second wave of clones that expanded from day 15 to 37 leaned towards CD4+. Only two mild cases were covered in the study, and larger cohorts including severe cases with pre-infection samples were considered necessary.

Sequencing was performed on PBMCs or a T cell subset sorted from them (not recorded which). In this chain, TRBV28 is recombined with TRBJ1-6, with 7 bases aligning to TRBD1. This TCR was sampled from a man aged 18 to 30 who had mild COVID-19 (a few samples of this study predate the infection). The sample titles of this study are shuffled in the database, so cell type and time point are left out; the donor was told from shared clones. The DNA is TGTGCCAGCAGTCGACTGGGACAGCCTGATTCACCCCTCCACTTT. It translates as CASSRLGQPDSPLHF.